This T cell receptor (beta chain) came from a study of shared clonotypes between healthy human individuals. Clones were read by immunoSEQ multiplex PCR, and TCRdb kept only the in-frame ones, dropping some. The table includes about 2 million clones, 90% to 95% detected once. Per the germline V gene, CDR1 is MNHNS and CDR2 is SASEGT. This CDR3 is 13 amino acids long. With V trimmed by 10 bases and J by 11 bases, 8 bases remained unmatched. The chain combines TRBV6-1 with TRBJ1-6, with 10 nucleotides matching TRBD1. The receptor's source is a young man in good health. The sequencing input was naive CD4+ T cells sorted from blood. Subset described: CD45RA+ positively selected. CDR3 nucleotide sequence: TGTGCCACCGATTGGACAGGGGGGCCACCCCTCCACTTT. Its protein is CATDWTGGPPLHF.